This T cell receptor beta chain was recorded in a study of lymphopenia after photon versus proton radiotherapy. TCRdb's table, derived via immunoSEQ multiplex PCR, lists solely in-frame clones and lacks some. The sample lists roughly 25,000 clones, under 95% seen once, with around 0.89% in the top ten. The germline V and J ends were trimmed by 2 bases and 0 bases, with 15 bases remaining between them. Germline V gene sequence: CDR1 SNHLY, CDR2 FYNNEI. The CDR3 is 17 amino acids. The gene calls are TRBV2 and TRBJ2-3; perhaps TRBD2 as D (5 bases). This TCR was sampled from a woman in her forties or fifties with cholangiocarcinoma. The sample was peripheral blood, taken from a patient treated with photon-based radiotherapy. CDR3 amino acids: CASSEWAGDSSTDTQYF. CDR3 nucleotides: TGTGCCAGCAGTGAATGGGCGGGCGACTCTAGCACAGATACGCAGTATTTT.